This passage covers 7 T cell receptor beta chains from one sample sequenced in a study of T-cell memory formation after mild COVID-19. TCRdb redid the calling of the 5' RACE reads with MiXCR, one entry per CDR3 protein. The sample records a few hundred thousand distinct CDR3 sequences, around 25% being singletons. The sequenced sample consisted of PBMCs or a T cell subset sorted from them (not recorded which). The origin of the receptors is an adult woman who had mild COVID-19 (a few samples of this study predate the infection). Cell type and time point are not known.

The sample holds a few counts of this clonotype. The CDR3 nucleotides are TGTGCCAGCAACCCCCGAACAGGGGAATACGAGCAGTACTTC. Its translation is CASNPRTGEYEQYF. The chain carries TRBV28 and TRBJ2-7, with 7 bases fitting TRBD1. Losses at the gene ends were 7 bases for V and 4 bases for J; bases not matched to a gene: 10. The CDR3 totals 14 residues. Germline CDR1 and CDR2: MDHEN and SYDVKM.

The chain carries TRBV7-2 and TRBJ1-2; weak D call: TRBD1 (5 bases). Trimming stripped 8 bases from V and 8 bases from J, with 12 bases between. The germline gives CDR1 SGHTA, CDR2 FQGNSA. This CDR3 is 11 amino acids long. CDR3 sequence: CASGTGEGYTF. Here the CDR3 DNA reads TGTGCCAGCGGGACGGGTGAGGGCTACACCTTC.

V gene TRBV7-2 combines with J gene TRBJ2-3, with 11 bases matching TRBD2. Germline V gene lookup returns CDR1 SGHTA and CDR2 FQGNSA. Trimming at V came to 5 bases and at J to 4 bases, leaving 20 bases not matched to a gene. This CDR3 is built from 20 residues. Written as DNA, the CDR3 is TGTGCCAGCAGCCAGCTGGGATCGATAGCGGGAGGGCGGGGGCCAGATACGCAGTATTTT. Its translation is CASSQLGSIAGGRGPDTQYF.

The rearrangement links TRBV24-1 to TRBJ2-2; 7 nucleotides align to TRBD1. Looked up from germline, CDR1 is KGHDR and CDR2 is SFDVKD. The CDR3 is 16 amino acids. J gave up 7 bases and V 4 bases, and 11 bases lay outside the gene matches. CDR3: CATSDSLTGVNGELFF. The CDR3 DNA reads TGTGCCACCAGTGACTCACTTACAGGGGTGAACGGGGAGCTGTTTTTT.

The genes are TRBV6-5 and TRBJ2-5; D gene uncertain. Trimming shortened V by 0 bases and J by 0 bases, and 8 bases separated the two germline ends. This CDR3 is 15 amino acids long. The germline V gene has CDR1 MNHEY and CDR2 SVGAGI. The chain's CDR3 is CASSYSHQYQETQYF. The CDR3 DNA follows: TGTGCCAGCAGTTACTCCCACCAGTACCAAGAGACCCAGTACTTC.

The rearrangement joins TRBV11-3 to TRBJ2-3, with D perhaps TRBD2 (6 bases). Trimming removed 1 base from V and 1 base from J, with 15 bases in between. Germline V gene data show CDR1 as SGHNT and CDR2 as YENEEA. This CDR3 contains 17 residues. CDR3 nucleotide sequence: TGTGCCAGCAGCTTAGCTCGAGGAACGGGGGGCACAGATACGCAGTATTTT. It is translated as CASSLARGTGGTDTQYF.

The rearrangement uses TRBV12-3 or TRBV12-4 and TRBJ2-2; D might be TRBD1 (5 bases). Trimming removed 11 bases at V and 1 base at J, with 20 bases between. This CDR3 has 16 amino acids. The CDR3 sequence is CAGAVEKSVNTGELFF. The CDR3, as DNA: TGTGCCGGGGCGGTTGAAAAGTCGGTGAACACCGGGGAGCTGTTTTTT.